These T cell receptor beta chains were read from a single sample in a study of blood T cell repertoires in COVID-19. Data came from immunoSEQ multiplex PCR; TCRdb stores just in-frame clones and leaves some out. The table lists 430,000 or so clones, more than 70% of them singletons. The sequencing sample was made of PBMCs or T cells enriched from blood (not recorded which). These receptor sequences come from a woman aged 18-29 years who had been exposed to COVID-19. CDR3s include the opening cysteine and the closing phenylalanine or tryptophan. The D gene is left open where the match is weak. Clone size is given for some rows only: seen once, a few or many times, or a class if the clone is expanded.

j_call clone_size d_call v_call cdr3_nt cdr3_aa
TRBJ1-1 . . TRBV18 TGTGCCAGCTCACCACCGACGCGGGCAGACACTGAAGCTTTCTTT CASSPPTRADTEAFF
TRBJ1-2 . . TRBV12-3/TRBV12-4 TGTGCCAGCAGGAAGGTGGGGAGCTATGGCTACACCTTC CASRKVGSYGYTF
TRBJ2-3 . . TRBV24-1 TGTGCCACCAGTGCTAACTCCGAGAGGGATACGCAGTATTTT CATSANSERDTQYF
TRBJ2-5 few . TRBV18 TGTGCCAGCTTCTGGTCCCTAGGACAAGAGACCCAGTACTTC CASFWSLGQETQYF
TRBJ2-3 . TRBD2 TRBV28 TGTGCCAGCACTTCGGGACTAGCGGACCTTACTAGCACAGATACGCAGTATTTT CASTSGLADLTSTDTQYF
TRBJ1-2 . . TRBV7-9 TGTGCCAGCAGAGAGAACCCGGATGGCTACACCTTC CASRENPDGYTF
TRBJ2-7 few TRBD2 TRBV11-3 TGTGCCAGCAGCCCCCCAGGGACTAGCGGGGGAGTCTCCTACGAGCAGTACTTC CASSPPGTSGGVSYEQYF
TRBJ2-4 . . TRBV7-8 TGTGCCAGCAGCTCTGAGGACTCCCCGCCTATCATTCAGTACTTC CASSSEDSPPIIQYF
TRBJ2-1 few TRBD1 TRBV2 TGTGCCAGCAGTGAAGAGGCACAGGGGGGCTACAATGAGCAGTTCTTC CASSEEAQGGYNEQFF
TRBJ1-1 . . TRBV19 TGTGCCAGTAGTCTTGGAACAGATAACACTGAAGCTTTCTTT CASSLGTDNTEAFF
TRBJ1-6 . TRBD1 TRBV5-1 TGCGCCAGCAGCTCGCCACAGGGGGCGGATTCACCCCTCCACTTT CASSSPQGADSPLHF
TRBJ2-5 . TRBD2 TRBV6-2/TRBV6-3 TGTGCCAGCAGTTGGGCTAGCGGGGGAGAGACCCAGTACTTC CASSWASGGETQYF
TRBJ1-2 . . TRBV27 TGTGCCAGCAGTTTGCTTTTAGGGGGAGCGATCTATGGCTACACCTTC CASSLLLGGAIYGYTF
TRBJ1-6 . . TRBV13 TGTGCCAGCAGCCAGACGGGAATGTTAAATTCACCCCTCCACTTT CASSQTGMLNSPLHF
TRBJ2-3 . TRBD2 TRBV7-9 TGTGCCAGCAGCCAGGGACTAGCGGGAGGGACCTCTGCCACAGATACGCAGTATTTT CASSQGLAGGTSATDTQYF
TRBJ2-2 once . TRBV13 TGTGCCAGCAGCTTAGGGGGGCCAGCCGGGGAGCTGTTTTTT CASSLGGPAGELFF
TRBJ2-3 . . TRBV3-1/TRBV3-2 TGTGCCAGCAGCCAAGCCCGGCCGGGTAGCACAGATACGCAGTATTTT CASSQARPGSTDTQYF
TRBJ1-6 . . TRBV5-1 TGCGCCAGCAGCTTGGTAACTCCCGGAGGCCCCATTTCACCCCTCCACTTT CASSLVTPGGPISPLHF
TRBJ1-3 . TRBD1 TRBV3-1/TRBV3-2 TGTGCCAGCAGCGTAGACAGGGGGAGCTCTGGAAACACCATATATTTT CASSVDRGSSGNTIYF
TRBJ1-6 . TRBD1 TRBV18 TGTGCCAGCGGGCCGGGACAGAATAATTCACCCCTCCACTTT CASGPGQNNSPLHF
TRBJ2-1 . TRBD2 TRBV7-8 TGTGCCAGCAGCCTCCAAAGTGAGGGTAGCGGGAAACACAATGAGCAGTTCTTC CASSLQSEGSGKHNEQFF
TRBJ1-2 . TRBD1 TRBV10-2 TGCGCCAGCAGTGAGATGACAGGGCTTGGCTACACCTTC CASSEMTGLGYTF
TRBJ2-7 . TRBD1 TRBV15 TGTGCCACCAGCAGAGCGGGACAGGGACCCTACGAGCAGTACTTC CATSRAGQGPYEQYF
TRBJ1-2 . . TRBV7-2 TGTGCCAGCAGAGAGGGTCCCCTTAACTATGGCTACACCTTC CASREGPLNYGYTF
TRBJ2-7 . TRBD1 TRBV6-5 TGTGCCAGCACTCAATTAGGGGGCCCGGACTACGAGCAGTACTTC CASTQLGGPDYEQYF
TRBJ2-7 . . TRBV1 TGCACCAGCAGCCAAGATCGGAGGGCGGACTACGAGCAGTACTTC CTSSQDRRADYEQYF
TRBJ2-1 . . TRBV7-9 TGTGCCAGCAGCTTTTCCGGCGGGAATGAGCAGTTCTTC CASSFSGGNEQFF
TRBJ1-1 . TRBD1 TRBV6-5 TGTGCCGGCAGCTGGGACAGGGGCACTGAAGCTTTCTTT CAGSWDRGTEAFF
TRBJ1-2 . TRBD1 TRBV18 TGTGCCAGCTCCCGAACCACGGCAGGGGGCGCGGTATCCTATGGCTACACCTTC CASSRTTAGGAVSYGYTF
TRBJ2-7 . . TRBV4-3 TGCGCCAGCAGCCAAGGGACAAGATTCCCCTACGAGCAGTACTTC CASSQGTRFPYEQYF
TRBJ2-7 . TRBD2 TRBV7-2 TGTGCCAGCAGCTTAGCGTACCCCGGACTAGCGGAGGGATACGAGCAGTACTTC CASSLAYPGLAEGYEQYF
TRBJ1-3 . . TRBV5-5 TGTGCCAGCAGCCCTGACAGGACCTTCTCTGGAAACACCATATATTTT CASSPDRTFSGNTIYF
TRBJ1-5 . . TRBV6-5 TGTGCCAGCAGTTACTCCACAGGGAACAATCAGCCCCAGCATTTT CASSYSTGNNQPQHF
TRBJ2-3 . . TRBV29-1 TGCAGCGCGAGCGGGACAGCCAGCACAGATACGCAGTATTTT CSASGTASTDTQYF
TRBJ2-3 . . TRBV20-1 TGCAGTGCTAGTGGGGCGGGGGATACGCAGTATTTT CSASGAGDTQYF
TRBJ2-7 . TRBD2 TRBV7-2 TGTGCCAGCAGCTCTGCGGGGGGAACCCCCTACGAGCAGTACTTC CASSSAGGTPYEQYF
TRBJ2-5 . TRBD2 TRBV29-1 TGCAGCGTCTCGGGGAGCGGGAGCCGAGGAGAGACCCAGTACTTC CSVSGSGSRGETQYF
TRBJ1-6 . . TRBV4-3 TGCGCCAGCAGCCAAGGTCAGAATAATTCACCCCTCCACTTT CASSQGQNNSPLHF
TRBJ2-7 . . TRBV7-9 TGTGCCAGCAGCTTAGCGGAAGTTGGGAGCAACGAGCAGTACTTC CASSLAEVGSNEQYF
TRBJ1-2 once . TRBV9 TGTGCCAGCAGCGCCCCTTCGATGGGAGGGTATGGCTACACCTTC CASSAPSMGGYGYTF
TRBJ2-2 few . TRBV4-2 TGTGCCAGCAGGGGGGTCGGGGAGCTGTTTTTT CASRGVGELFF
TRBJ2-2 . . TRBV19 TGTGCCAGTAGGAAAGAGGGCGCGAACACCGGGGAGCTGTTTTTT CASRKEGANTGELFF
TRBJ1-1 . . TRBV3-1/TRBV3-2 TGTGCCAGCAGCCAAGTTCCGGACACTGAAGCTTTCTTT CASSQVPDTEAFF
TRBJ1-2 . TRBD1 TRBV11-1 TGTGCCAGCAGCACCCGACAGGGGAACTATGGCTACACCTTC CASSTRQGNYGYTF
TRBJ2-3 . TRBD2 TRBV27 TGTGCCAGCAGCTTTATGCCGGGGGGTAGCACAGATACGCAGTATTTT CASSFMPGGSTDTQYF
TRBJ2-3 . . TRBV5-6 TGTGCCAGCAGCTTTTTTCTGTTTTCCGATACGCAGTATTTT CASSFFLFSDTQYF
TRBJ2-7 . TRBD2 TRBV7-2 TGTGCCAGCAGTTACGGAGTAGCGGGCTACGAGCAGTACTTC CASSYGVAGYEQYF
TRBJ1-5 . . TRBV28 TGTGCCAGCAGGCAAGGAACGGGAACCCTCAATCAGCCCCAGCATTTT CASRQGTGTLNQPQHF
TRBJ2-3 . TRBD1 TRBV2 TGTGCCAGCAGTTGGGACAGGGGGCGCCCAGATACGCAGTATTTT CASSWDRGRPDTQYF
TRBJ1-6 . TRBD1 TRBV4-1 TGCGCCAGCAGCCAAGCCGACAGGGGTTTTGGGAATTCACCCCTCCACTTT CASSQADRGFGNSPLHF
TRBJ2-3 . . TRBV11-1 TGTGCCAGCAGCTTAGACGCTACCCCAGATACGCAGTATTTT CASSLDATPDTQYF
TRBJ2-7 . . TRBV21-1 TGTGCCAGCAGCAAAGAGGCGACACCGACCTCAACCACCTACGAGCAGTACTTC CASSKEATPTSTTYEQYF
TRBJ2-2 . . TRBV9 TGTGCCAGCAGCGTTCCACTGGTTGGGGAGCTGTTTTTT CASSVPLVGELFF
TRBJ2-7 . TRBD2 TRBV30 TGTGCCGGGACTAGCGGAAAGAGCTCCTACGAGCAGTACTTC CAGTSGKSSYEQYF
TRBJ1-6 . . TRBV5-1 TGCGCCAGCAGCTTGTCAACAGTCTATAATTCACCCCTCCACTTT CASSLSTVYNSPLHF
TRBJ2-1 . TRBD1 TRBV19 TGTGCCAGTAGTGCCGGGACAGGGCCCTACAATGAGCAGTTCTTC CASSAGTGPYNEQFF
TRBJ2-7 . TRBD2 TRBV27 TGTGCCAGCAGGCCGGGACTAGCGGGAGCTTTTGGCGGGCAGTACTTC CASRPGLAGAFGGQYF
TRBJ2-5 . TRBD2 TRBV5-6 TGTGCCAGCAGCGCTGAACTAGCGGGGGGGCTGTTTCAGTACTTC CASSAELAGGLFQYF
TRBJ2-1 . . TRBV27 TGTGCCAGCAGTTTATCCGTCAATGAGCAGTTCTTC CASSLSVNEQFF